This TCR beta chain was observed in a study of blood T cell repertoires in COVID-19. Study context: The samples span acute and convalescent COVID-19 from the United States, Italy and Spain. T cells, B-cell-depleted T cells, or PBMCs supplied cDNA or gDNA.

Per the authors' pipeline: Researchers report that nucleated cell counts were estimated from reference gene primer amplification. Sequencing used immunoSEQ multiplex PCR; TCRdb keeps in-frame clones, though not all of them. For V, J and clone size, that table is used; D and trimming come from the DNA. The sample includes about 72,000 clones, 80% to 90% of them seen just once. The count of this clone is one. The CDR3 contains 15 residues. Germline V CDR1 and CDR2: MDHEN, SYDVKM. Deletions cut 10 bases from V and 7 bases from J, with 25 bases between. The rearrangement links TRBV28 to TRBJ1-2; possible D gene TRBD1, 5 bases. The receptor's source is a man aged 70 or older with active or convalescent COVID-19. The specimen was peripheral blood. The CDR3 coding sequence is TGTGCCACCCAGTTTAATGGCAGGGTTCAATCTGGCTACACCTTC. Protein: CATQFNGRVQSGYTF.